This T cell receptor (beta chain) was captured in a study of beta chain features in type 1 diabetes. Notes on the study in general: Patients with Type 1 diabetes showed moderately but significantly shorter TCRB CDR3s in all four CD4+ subsets.

CDR3 length equals 12 residues. CDR1 and CDR2 from the germline V gene are MNHEY and SVGAGI. Trimming cost V 6 bases and J 7 bases; bases outside gene matches: 1. Concerning this clone itself: As yet, its antigen is unknown.

The entirety of the isolated RNA underwent reverse transcription, so expressed TCRB transcripts were sequenced. The method was immunoSEQ multiplex PCR; TCRdb's version includes in-frame clones alone and lacks a portion of them. This table has 250,000 to 300,000 clones, roughly 24% appearing once. The rearrangement uses TRBV6-5 and TRBJ2-2; 8 bases are a match to TRBD1. The specimen sequenced was naive CD4+ T cells from blood. This clonotype was obtained from a woman under 40 with type 1 diabetes. CDR3 sequence reads: CASSGTGGELFF. CDR3 coding DNA: TGTGCCAGCAGCGGGACAGGCGGGGAGCTGTTTTTT.